This T cell receptor beta chain came from a study of shared clonotypes between healthy human individuals. Findings and caveats of the study: The authors expected sequencing depth to affect clonotype sharing among donors.

The donor population consisted of healthy HIV-negative adults with no recent acute infections or vaccinations. Worth noting for this clone: Its matching antigen is unknown. Other DNA sequences in this specimen translate into the identical CDR3.

This CDR3 has 13 residues. Germline lookup yields CDR1 KGHSH and CDR2 LQKENI. Trimming took off 0 bases at V and 9 bases at J, with 10 bases between the two ends. The study ran the assay at deep level. Clones were sequenced by immunoSEQ multiplex PCR, and TCRdb holds only the in-frame ones, with some missing. The sample records some 2.4 million clones, 90% to 95% being singletons. This receptor was taken from a man aged 18 to 35 in good health. Some clones in this sample may be carry-over from other donors' samples. The sequencing input was naive CD4+ T cells from PBMCs. Stated subset: CD45RA+ positively selected. This chain uses TRBV18 with TRBJ2-3, with D tentatively TRBD2 (6 bases). CDR3 coding DNA: TGTGCCAGCTCACCACCTGCTAGCGACACGCAGTATTTT. As protein: CASSPPASDTQYF.